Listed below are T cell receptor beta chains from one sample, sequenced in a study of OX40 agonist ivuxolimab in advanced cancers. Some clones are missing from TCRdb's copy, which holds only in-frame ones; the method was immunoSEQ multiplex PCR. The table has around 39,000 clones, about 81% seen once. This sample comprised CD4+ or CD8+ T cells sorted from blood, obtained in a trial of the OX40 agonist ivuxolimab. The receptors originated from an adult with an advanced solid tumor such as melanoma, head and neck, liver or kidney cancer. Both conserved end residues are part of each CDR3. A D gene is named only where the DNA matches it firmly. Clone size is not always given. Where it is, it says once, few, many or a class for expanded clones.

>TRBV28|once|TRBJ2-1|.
CASSLGAGRGNEQFF
TGTGCCAGCAGCTTAGGGGCGGGACGCGGAAATGAGCAGTTCTTC
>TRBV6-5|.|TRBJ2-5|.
CASSYRVYQETQYF
TGTGCCAGCAGTTACCGGGTTTACCAAGAGACCCAGTACTTC
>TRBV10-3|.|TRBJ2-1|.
CAISGTINEQFF
TGTGCCATCAGTGGGACCATCAATGAGCAGTTCTTC
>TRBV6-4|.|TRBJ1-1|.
CASSDTYQTGNTEAFF
TGTGCCAGCAGTGACACGTACCAGACAGGGAACACTGAAGCTTTCTTT
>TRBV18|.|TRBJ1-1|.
CASSPPDGGGTEAFF
TGTGCCAGCTCACCCCCGGATGGGGGTGGTACTGAAGCTTTCTTT
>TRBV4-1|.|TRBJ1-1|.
CASSQDEEGWNTEAFF
TGCGCCAGCAGCCAAGATGAAGAGGGCTGGAACACTGAAGCTTTCTTT
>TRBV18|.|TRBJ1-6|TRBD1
CASSYTGASPLHF
TGTGCCAGCTCGTATACAGGGGCTTCACCCCTCCACTTT
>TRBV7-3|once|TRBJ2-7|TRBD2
CASSPGTSGRDYEQYF
TGTGCCAGCAGCCCAGGGACTAGCGGGAGGGACTACGAGCAGTACTTC
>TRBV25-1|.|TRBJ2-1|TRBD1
CASSAPPGQGTTEQFF
TGTGCCAGCAGTGCCCCACCGGGACAGGGGACCACTGAGCAGTTCTTC
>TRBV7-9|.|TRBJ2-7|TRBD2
CASSPGLAGGVYEQYF
TGTGCCAGCAGCCCCGGACTAGCGGGAGGGGTCTACGAGCAGTACTTC
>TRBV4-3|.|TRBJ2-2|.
CASSQDPPTNTGELFF
TGCGCCAGCAGCCAAGATCCCCCCACGAACACCGGGGAGCTGTTTTTT
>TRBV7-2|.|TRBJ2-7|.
CASSLEGLVIYEQYF
TGTGCCAGCAGCTTAGAGGGCCTAGTGATCTACGAGCAGTACTTC
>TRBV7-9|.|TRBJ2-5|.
CASSFLYSNQETQYF
TGTGCCAGCAGCTTTCTTTACTCCAACCAAGAGACCCAGTACTTC
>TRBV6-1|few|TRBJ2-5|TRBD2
CASSLAGGPETQYF
TGTGCCAGCAGTTTAGCGGGAGGGCCTGAGACCCAGTACTTC
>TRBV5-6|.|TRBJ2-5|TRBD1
CASSGTGTAEETQYF
TGTGCCAGCAGCGGGACCGGGACAGCCGAAGAGACCCAGTACTTC
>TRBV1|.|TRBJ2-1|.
CTSSQVGTSGWPSSYNEQFF
TGCACCAGCAGCCAAGTGGGGACTAGCGGGTGGCCGAGCTCCTACAATGAGCAGTTCTTC
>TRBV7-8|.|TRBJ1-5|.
CASSRTMDSNQPQHF
TGTGCCAGCAGCCGTACCATGGATAGCAATCAGCCCCAGCATTTT
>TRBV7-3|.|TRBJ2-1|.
CASSLDHNEQFF
TGTGCCAGCAGCTTAGATCACAATGAGCAGTTCTTC
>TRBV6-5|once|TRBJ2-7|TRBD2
CASSRGGGGIYEQYF
TGTGCCAGCAGCCGCGGGGGGGGAGGGATATACGAGCAGTACTTC
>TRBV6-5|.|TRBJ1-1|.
CASSYVRTEAFF
TGTGCCAGCAGTTACGTCAGAACAGAAGCTTTCTTT
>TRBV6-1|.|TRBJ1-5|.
CASSFQGYSNQPQHF
TGTGCCAGCAGTTTCCAGGGGTATAGCAATCAGCCCCAGCATTTT
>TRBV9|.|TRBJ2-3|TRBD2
CASSPGTNTDTQYF
TGTGCCAGCAGCCCTGGGACTAACACAGATACGCAGTATTTT
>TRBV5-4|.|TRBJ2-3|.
CASSPGQGPDTQYF
TGTGCCAGCAGCCCCGGGCAGGGCCCAGATACGCAGTATTTT
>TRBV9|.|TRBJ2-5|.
CASSVDIKETQYF
TGTGCCAGCAGCGTAGACATAAAAGAGACCCAGTACTTC